The entry that follows covers one T cell receptor (beta chain) sequence. This record belongs to a study of blood T cell repertoires in COVID-19. Produced via immunoSEQ multiplex PCR; TCRdb's table is partial and in-frame only. The table shows about 38,000 clones, with 80% to 85% occurring only once. Germline CDR1 is KGHSH and CDR2 is LQKENI. This CDR3 has 15 residues. V dropped 0 bases and J dropped 0 bases, with 9 bases sitting between them. Input material: peripheral blood. The gene calls are TRBV18 and TRBJ2-7, with TRBD1 as a possible D gene (6 bases). This receptor was taken from a man between 60 and 75 years old with COVID-19, enrolled during active disease. For the CDR3, the DNA is TGTGCCAGCTCACCACCTAACAGGGACTCCTACGAGCAGTACTTC. It encodes CASSPPNRDSYEQYF.